This T cell receptor beta chain was captured by sequencing in a study of blood T cell repertoires in COVID-19. The V gene's germline CDR1 is SGHTA and CDR2 FQGNSA. Trimming shortened V by 0 bases and J by 4 bases, and 12 bases separated the two germline ends. CDR3 length equals 15 residues. TCRdb's copy holds only in-frame clones and misses some; the assay was immunoSEQ multiplex PCR. This sample has roughly 100,000 clones, with about 90% found just once. The receptor was isolated from a human donor in a cohort sampled during active COVID-19. V gene TRBV7-2 combines with J gene TRBJ1-2; D possibly corresponds to TRBD1 (6 bases). What was sequenced was peripheral blood. CDR3 residues: CASSLARQAVYGYTF. CDR3 nucleotides: TGTGCCAGCAGCTTAGCGCGACAGGCAGTCTATGGCTACACCTTC.